This entry features one T cell receptor (beta chain) sequence. This record belongs to a study of blood T cells in healthy people across ages. Study in general: Capture via template switching afforded approximately one barcoded beta molecule per two T cells.

Donors each provided roughly 9.6 milliliters of peripheral blood. Primers used in a second PCR of about 7 to 12 cycles were a sample-barcoded 5' primer and a J-beta primer mix. A 12-random-nucleotide template-switch adaptor tagged each cDNA molecule. Using its own MiXCR run on the 5' RACE reads, TCRdb lists one record per CDR3 protein. This sample yields 500,000 to 550,000 distinct CDR3 sequences, of which less than 25% are seen a single time; roughly 10% belongs to the top ten. There are 15 residues in the CDR3. Germline lookup yields CDR1 SGHTA and CDR2 FQGNSA. The germline V and J ends were trimmed by 2 bases and 0 bases, with 10 bases remaining between them. These data also formed part of another study, on T cells of mothers and their children.

Sequenced sample: blood. The V call is TRBV7-2, the J call TRBJ2-5; D uncertain. The sequence was obtained from a boy aged 10-17 years in good health. The chain's CDR3 is CASSLLLGYQETQYF. CDR3 bases: TGTGCCAGCAGCTTATTATTAGGGTACCAAGAGACCCAGTACTTC.